In this sample, the clone carrying this T cell receptor beta chain turned up many times. Its antigen is unknown. The source of the sample is a study of T cell repertoires in cytomegalovirus infection. Study-wide background: The authors used CMV epitopes that were HLA-C-restricted (recently identified) and HLA-B-restricted (well studied).

Via MiXCR, TCRdb re-called the reads, giving one row per CDR3 protein. Of approximately 910,000 distinct CDR3 sequences listed, 25% to 40% are singletons. Notes on the study in general: There were carriers of CMV plus the relevant HLA, and cumulative public TCR beta family frequency identified them. Dominating the ex vivo response were TCR beta clonotypes that were CMV-specific and HLA-C-restricted.

J was trimmed by 5 bases and V by 4 bases; bases with no gene match: 9. This CDR3 has 16 amino acids. Germline V gene data show CDR1 as SGHTA and CDR2 as FQGNSA. This specimen was cultured CD8+ T cells from PBMCs, taken from culture after CMV antigen stimulation. This TCR was sampled from a human donor in good health (CMV status not recorded). Some clones in this sample may be carry-over from other donors' samples. J is TRBJ2-1 and V is TRBV7-2; TRBD2 aligns across 9 bases. The CDR3 DNA reads TGTGCCAGCAGCTACTCCTTAGCGGGGGTTAACAATGAGCAGTTCTTC. It codes for CASSYSLAGVNNEQFF.